This entry lists 5 T cell receptor beta chains sequenced from one sample in a study of blood T cell repertoires in COVID-19. The table came from immunoSEQ multiplex PCR; TCRdb's copy has only in-frame clones and leaves some out. The table includes 130,000 to 150,000 clones, roughly 80% detected once. The sample consisted of peripheral blood. Receptors were obtained from a human donor in a cohort sampled during active COVID-19.

The chain combines TRBV4-2 with TRBJ2-3, with TRBD2 matching over 10 bases. The V segment lost 3 bases and the J segment 1 base; nucleotides outside the gene matches: 4. This CDR3 has 16 residues. Germline CDR1 LGHNA, CDR2 YNFKEQ. This CDR3 is CASSHAAGGGTDTQYF. The CDR3 DNA sequence: TGTGCCAGCAGCCATGCAGCGGGGGGGGGCACAGATACGCAGTATTTT.

With respect to this clone: A much larger clone lies a single base off, so this may be a read error. This rearrangement joins TRBV11-3 to TRBJ1-2; a weak D match, TRBD1 (6 bases). Germline-derived CDR1 and CDR2 are SGHNT and YENEEA. V gave up 3 bases and J gave up 4 bases, with 6 bases separating them. CDR3 length equals 12 residues. Here the CDR3 reads CASSLTGYGYTF. The CDR3 coding sequence is TGTGCCAGCAGCTTGACAGGCTATGGCTACACCTTC.

The chain joins TRBV11-3 to TRBJ1-2, with 9 nucleotides matching TRBD1. This CDR3 has 15 amino acids. After removal of 5 bases from V and 3 bases from J, the junction contained 7 bases not matched to a gene. In germline, CDR1 is SGHNT, CDR2 YENEEA. The CDR3 DNA reads as TGTGCCAGCAGCCTCCGGACAGGGGTCGACTATGGCTACACCTTC. It is translated as CASSLRTGVDYGYTF.

In DNA form, the CDR3 reads TGTGCCAGCAGTGTTAGTAGGGGACAGTATAATTCACCCCTCCACTTT. Translation: CASSVSRGQYNSPLHF. The rearrangement links TRBV11-2 to TRBJ1-6; TRBD1 aligns across 7 bases. The CDR3 has 16 residues. Looked up from germline, CDR1 is SGHAT and CDR2 is FQNNGV. The trim removed 6 bases at V and 4 bases at J, leaving 9 bases unmatched.

This clone was seen ten or more times. This chain uses TRBV6-1 with TRBJ1-5; TRBD1 aligns across 7 bases. Germline assignment: CDR1 MNHNS and CDR2 SASEGT. The junction had 10 bases not matched to a gene; V was cut back by 3 bases and J by 8 bases. The CDR3 sequence is 15 residues long. The CDR3 region is CASSEFEGAVEPQHF. In nucleotides, the CDR3 is TGTGCCAGCAGTGAGTTCGAGGGGGCAGTGGAGCCCCAGCATTTT.